This TCR beta chain was recovered during a study of molecular identifiers for immune sequencing clone quantification. The CDR3 runs 16 residues. Trimming cost V 1 base and J 0 bases, with 12 bases left between them. Germline CDR1 and CDR2: SGHVS and FNYEAQ. Using its own MiXCR run on the PCR reads, TCRdb lists one record per CDR3 protein. The sample records about 330,000 distinct CDR3 sequences, under 25% being singletons. This TCR was recovered from a human donor in good health. Some libraries in this study had Jurkat cell RNA spiked in. The sample consisted of naive CD8+ T cells from blood, with Jurkat cell RNA spiked in. Described subset: FACS-sorted CD8+CD4-CCR7+CD45RA+ naive T cells. V usage is TRBV7-6 and J usage is TRBJ2-5; D gene unclear. CDR3 amino acids: CASSLESPTYQETQYF. In nucleotides, the CDR3 is TGTGCCAGCAGCTTAGAAAGTCCAACCTACCAAGAGACCCAGTACTTC.